These T cell receptor beta chains were read from a single sample in a study of OX40 agonist ivuxolimab in advanced cancers. Measured with immunoSEQ multiplex PCR; TCRdb has only the in-frame clones, and not every one. The sample lists some 73,000 clones, almost 90% seen once, with 0.85% to 1% in the top ten. This specimen consisted of CD4+ or CD8+ T cells sorted from blood, obtained in a trial of the OX40 agonist ivuxolimab. The receptors were sampled from an adult with an advanced solid tumor such as melanoma, head and neck, liver or kidney cancer. Both conserved end residues are part of each CDR3. The D gene is left open where the match is weak. Some rows mark clone size as missing; the rest say once, few, many or name a class of expanded clone.

DNA: TGTGCCAGCAGCTTGGAGGTCAACACTGAAGCTTTCTTT
CDR3: CASSLEVNTEAFF
D: NA
size: NA
J: TRBJ1-1
V: TRBV5-6

DNA: TGTGCCAGCAGCAAGACCCTAAGCGGTGAGCAGTTCTTC
CDR3: CASSKTLSGEQFF
D: NA
size: NA
J: TRBJ2-1
V: TRBV9

DNA: TGTGCCAGCGGTTTACAGAACGTCCTGACTTTC
CDR3: CASGLQNVLTF
D: NA
size: NA
J: TRBJ2-6
V: TRBV27

DNA: TGCGCCAGCAGCTTGGCCGAGGGTCCCGTTTCCTACGAGCAGTACTTC
CDR3: CASSLAEGPVSYEQYF
D: NA
size: NA
J: TRBJ2-7
V: TRBV5-1

DNA: TGCGCCAGCAGCCAAGATCGGACAGGGGCGATGGGAAATGAGCAGTTCTTC
CDR3: CASSQDRTGAMGNEQFF
D: TRBD1
size: NA
J: TRBJ2-1
V: TRBV4-3

DNA: TGCGCCAGCAGCCAAGATACAGGGGTCTACGAGCAGTACTTC
CDR3: CASSQDTGVYEQYF
D: TRBD1
size: NA
J: TRBJ2-7
V: TRBV4-3

DNA: TGTGCCAGCAGCCCCTCTAGCGGGGGGTACTACGAGCAGTACTTC
CDR3: CASSPSSGGYYEQYF
D: TRBD2
size: NA
J: TRBJ2-7
V: TRBV7-2

DNA: TGTGCCAGCAGCTTAGGCAGGGGTTTGGCCTCGTACACTGAAGCTTTCTTT
CDR3: CASSLGRGLASYTEAFF
D: NA
size: NA
J: TRBJ1-1
V: TRBV7-9

DNA: TGTGCCAGCAGTGGTAGAGCCTACGAGCAGTACTTC
CDR3: CASSGRAYEQYF
D: NA
size: NA
J: TRBJ2-7
V: TRBV6-5

DNA: TGCGCCAGCAGCCTTAGACAGGCTGTGAGCTCCTATAATTCACCCCTCCACTTT
CDR3: CASSLRQAVSSYNSPLHF
D: NA
size: NA
J: TRBJ1-6
V: TRBV5-1

DNA: TGTGCCAGCAGCTTCAGTAGCGCGCAAGAGACCCAGTACTTC
CDR3: CASSFSSAQETQYF
D: NA
size: NA
J: TRBJ2-5
V: TRBV7-2

DNA: TGTGCCTGGAGTTACCGGGGGGAAAAACTGTTTTTT
CDR3: CAWSYRGEKLFF
D: NA
size: NA
J: TRBJ1-4
V: TRBV30

DNA: TGTGCCAGCAGCTTGAGGACGGGCTTAACTGAAGCTTTCTTT
CDR3: CASSLRTGLTEAFF
D: NA
size: NA
J: TRBJ1-1
V: TRBV5-6

DNA: TGTGCCAGCACCGAAGGATTACCCTATAATTCACCCCTCCACTTT
CDR3: CASTEGLPYNSPLHF
D: NA
size: NA
J: TRBJ1-6
V: TRBV6-1

DNA: TGTGCCAGCAGCGTAGATAGCACAGATACGCAGTATTTT
CDR3: CASSVDSTDTQYF
D: NA
size: NA
J: TRBJ2-3
V: TRBV9

DNA: TGTGCCAGCAGCGAGACTAGCGGGAGTTCGCGAGAGCAGTACTTC
CDR3: CASSETSGSSREQYF
D: TRBD2
size: NA
J: TRBJ2-7
V: TRBV7-8

DNA: TGTGCCTGGAGTCGGGGATCCTACGAGCAGTACTTC
CDR3: CAWSRGSYEQYF
D: NA
size: few
J: TRBJ2-7
V: TRBV30

DNA: TGTGCCAGCAGTTACTCGGTGACTAGTGCAGATACGCAGTATTTT
CDR3: CASSYSVTSADTQYF
D: NA
size: NA
J: TRBJ2-3
V: TRBV6-5

DNA: TGTGCCAGCAGCCCCAGCGGGAGTGCTGTCAATGAGCAGTTCTTC
CDR3: CASSPSGSAVNEQFF
D: TRBD2
size: few
J: TRBJ2-1
V: TRBV7-8